This entry describes one TCR beta chain. Its antigen is still unknown. Read coverage stops 3 residues before the CDR3 terminus; the germline J gene supplies the remainder. CVID meant reduced serum IgG, IgA and/or IgM plus specific antibody deficiency. Both groups were predominantly of Caucasian heritage. Profiled with immunoSEQ multiplex PCR; TCRdb holds only in-frame clones, not every one. The table for this sample gives some 15,000 clones. This entry is derived from a study of T cell clonality in common variable immunodeficiency. Findings of the study overall: Fewer deletions and N-nucleotide insertions were reportedly seen in common variable immunodeficiency TCR beta sequences. Compared with healthy controls, CVID subjects showed increased TCRbeta clonality, mostly in about a third. T cell subpopulation sequencing would be needed to explain CVID clonality.

Germline-derived CDR1 and CDR2 are MRHNA and SNTAGT. Trimming shortened V by 2 bases and J by 5 bases, and 3 bases separated the two germline ends. This CDR3 is 11 amino acids long. This TCR was sampled from a human donor with common variable immunodeficiency. The rearrangement links TRBV6-4 to TRBJ1-2; D unclear. Sequencing input: peripheral blood mononuclear cells. Partial CDR3 DNA: TGTGCCAGCAGTGACAGGTATGGC. Its protein is CASSDRYG. In full, the CDR3 is CASSDRYGYTF.